This T cell receptor (beta chain) was identified during a study of blood T cells in healthy people across ages. This clonotype is a singleton in its sample. This CDR3 comprises 17 residues. Losses at the gene ends were 0 bases for V and 7 bases for J; bases not matched to a gene: 16. Germline V gene lookup returns CDR1 SGHRS and CDR2 YFSETQ. Then a second PCR, running about 7 to 11 cycles, was carried out with a sample-barcoded 5' primer and a J-beta primer mix. A single record per CDR3 protein comes from TCRdb applying MiXCR to the 5' RACE reads. This table holds 700,000 to 800,000 distinct CDR3 sequences, 40% to 45% found once.

Sequences were obtained from blood. The V gene is TRBV5-1, the J gene TRBJ2-7; TRBD2 aligns across 7 bases. The clonotype was recovered from a woman aged 55-69 years in good health. CDR3 region: CASSLAKWEGREDEQYF. CDR3 bases: TGCGCCAGCAGCTTGGCCAAGTGGGAGGGCCGAGAGGATGAGCAGTACTTC.